The 17 T cell receptor beta chains below come from one sample, sequenced in a study of Tregs in tolerant kidney transplant recipients. Profiled with immunoSEQ multiplex PCR; TCRdb holds only in-frame clones, not every one. The table lists some 74,000 clones, approximately 90% of them singletons, with 0.34% in the top ten. This sample comprised Tregs from blood, obtained before the transplant. These receptors originate from a human donor who received a combined kidney and bone marrow transplant.

V and J are TRBV6-5 and TRBJ1-5; 7 positions agree with TRBD1. Germline trimming cut 5 bases from V and 4 bases from J; bases unmatched to any gene: 2. This CDR3 is built from 13 residues. Germline CDR1 and CDR2: MNHEY and SVGAGI. The CDR3 loop reads CASSTGVNQPQHF. CDR3 nucleotides: TGTGCCAGCAGTACAGGGGTAAATCAGCCCCAGCATTTT.

The V and J genes are TRBV5-8 and TRBJ1-6; 9 bases agree with TRBD1. The CDR3 is 14 amino acids. Germline V gene data show CDR1 as SGHTS and CDR2 as YDEGEE. Unmatched junction bases numbered 6, after V lost 4 bases and J lost 10 bases. The DNA of the CDR3 is TGTGCCAGCAGCCTCCGGGACAGGGTCTCACCCCTCCACTTT. This sequence encodes CASSLRDRVSPLHF.

The rearrangement uses TRBV28 and TRBJ2-7, with a tentative D call TRBD2 (5 bases). V was pared by 6 bases and J by 0 bases, with 6 bases between. In germline, CDR1 is MDHEN, CDR2 SYDVKM. This CDR3 contains 12 residues. This chain's CDR3 is CASRGSSYEQYF. Written as DNA, the CDR3 is TGTGCCAGCAGGGGGAGCTCCTACGAGCAGTACTTC.

The V and J genes are TRBV28 and TRBJ1-5; D possibly corresponds to TRBD1 (6 bases). The CDR3 spans 16 residues. Deletions cut 5 bases from V and 7 bases from J, with 21 bases between. CDR1 is MDHEN and CDR2 is SYDVKM in the germline V gene. The CDR3 sequence: CASSPGTKGKEQPQHF. CDR3 nucleotide sequence: TGTGCCAGCAGTCCCGGGACAAAGGGAAAAGAACAGCCCCAGCATTTT.

V gene TRBV27 combines with J gene TRBJ1-4, with D maybe TRBD1 (5 bases). V was cut by 5 bases and J by 2 bases, with 18 bases left in between. The CDR3 is made up of 17 amino acids. Germline CDR1 and CDR2: MNHEY and SMNVEV (reference sequence). In DNA form, the CDR3 reads TGTGCCAGCAGTCCCAAGGGGAATCAACGGACTAATGAAAAACTGTTTTTT. Amino acids: CASSPKGNQRTNEKLFF.

The genes are TRBV15 and TRBJ1-5, with D unclear. The germline V gene encodes CDR1 LNHNV and CDR2 YYDKDF (reference sequence). Trimming stripped 5 bases from V and 2 bases from J, with 13 bases between. The CDR3 has 15 residues. The CDR3: CATSWGSNGNQPQHF. The CDR3 nucleotides read TGTGCCACCAGCTGGGGATCGAATGGCAATCAGCCCCAGCATTTT.

The chain is built from TRBV6-6 and TRBJ2-1, with 10 bases fitting TRBD1. J was trimmed by 8 bases and V by 2 bases; bases with no gene match: 6. CDR1 and CDR2 (germline): MNHNY, SVGAGI (reference sequence). CDR3 length: 15 amino acids. The CDR3 DNA follows: TGTGCCAGCAGTTACGACAGGGGGCCCAGGGATGAGCAGTTCTTC. Encoded protein: CASSYDRGPRDEQFF.

This chain links TRBV6-5 with TRBJ2-3, with TRBD2 matching over 8 bases. V dropped 9 bases and J dropped 2; count of bases not matched to a gene: 10. CDR1 and CDR2 from the germline V gene are MNHEY and SVGAGI. There are 15 residues in the CDR3. CDR3 region: CASGRGREVTDTQYF. The DNA for the CDR3 is TGTGCCAGTGGACGGGGGCGGGAGGTCACAGATACGCAGTATTTT.

This chain uses TRBV12-2 with TRBJ2-3; the table assigns TRBD2, which was not confirmed against the DNA. TRBV12-2 is tagged as a pseudogene. CDR3 size: 17 residues. The chain's CDR3 is CASRLDRLAGGSPAQYF. CDR3 nucleotide sequence: TGTGCAAGTCGCTTAGACCGACTAGCGGGAGGAAGTCCGGCGCAGTATTTT.

This chain joins TRBV2 and TRBJ2-5; D is undetermined. The ends were cut back, 1 base at V and 7 bases at J, with 13 bases in the middle. The CDR3 runs to 14 residues. Germline V gene sequence: CDR1 SNHLY, CDR2 FYNNEI. For the CDR3, the DNA is TGTGCCAGCAGTGAAGGGGCGCTGAGTATGACCCAGTACTTC. This translates into CASSEGALSMTQYF.

This clone has a single count. This chain joins TRBV6-1 and TRBJ1-1; no firm D call. In germline, CDR1 is MNHNS, CDR2 SASEGT. This CDR3 region has 14 residues. The V and J ends lost 8 bases and 0 bases respectively, with 13 bases between them. In nucleotides, the CDR3 is TGTGCCAGCGCTTCAATTACCTTGAACACTGAAGCTTTCTTT. Its translation is CASASITLNTEAFF.

The rearrangement links TRBV27 to TRBJ2-7; TRBD2 is a possible D gene (7 bases). The CDR3 contains 18 residues. With 4 bases removed from V and 3 bases from J, the gap between germline ends came to 25 bases. Germline-derived CDR1 and CDR2 are MNHEY and SMNVEV (reference sequence). The CDR3 bases are TGTGCCAGCAGTTACGTAGACGGGGGGCAGGGATTAGGCTACGAGCAGTACTTC. It codes for CASSYVDGGQGLGYEQYF.

A single count supports this clone. V usage is TRBV7-3 and J usage is TRBJ1-1; no definite D call. V was clipped by 5 bases and J by 4 bases, with 11 bases between them. The CDR3 has 13 residues. Germline V lookup: CDR1 SGHTA, CDR2 FQGTGA. The CDR3 DNA reads TGTGCCAGCAGCCCACTTGGTAGCACTGAAGCTTTCTTT. This encodes CASSPLGSTEAFF.

V and J are TRBV6-6 and TRBJ2-1; 14 nucleotides line up with TRBD2. This CDR3 comprises 15 residues. Germline CDR1 and CDR2: MNHNY and SVGAGI (reference sequence). The trim removed 6 bases at V and 10 bases at J, leaving 8 bases unmatched. The chain's CDR3 is CASSPRLAGGGEQFF. In DNA form, the CDR3 reads TGTGCCAGCAGCCCCCGACTAGCGGGAGGGGGAGAGCAGTTCTTC.

The V gene is TRBV19, the J gene TRBJ2-1, with 7 bases fitting TRBD1. Trimming took 10 bases from V and 0 from J; bases not matched to a gene: 6. This CDR3 contains 14 residues. CDR1 LNHDA and CDR2 SQIVND come from the germline V gene (reference sequence). CDR3 nucleotides: TGTGCCACTAGGGACAGACGCTCCTACAATGAGCAGTTCTTC. Translation: CATRDRRSYNEQFF.

This chain joins TRBV6-7 and TRBJ1-2; no clear D. TRBV6-7 is filed as an ORF, its function uncertain. Trimming took 6 bases from V and 0 from J, leaving 2 bases between them. CDR3 length: 11 amino acids. Written as DNA, the CDR3 is TGTGCCAGCAGCCCTAACTATGGCTACACCTTC. This translates into CASSPNYGYTF.

The rearrangement joins TRBV5-5 to TRBJ1-5; D is ambiguous. The V gene lost 2 bases and the J gene lost 5 bases, with 11 bases spanning the gap. The CDR3 totals 14 residues. Germline CDR1 and CDR2: SGHKS and YYEKEE (reference sequence). The DNA of the CDR3 is TGTGCCAGCAGCTTAATAGGGCGGGATCAGCCCCAGCATTTT. Its translation is CASSLIGRDQPQHF.